This T cell receptor beta chain derives from a study of response to subunit inactivated influenza vaccine. Overall study results and limits: Authors proposed each seasonal influenza vaccination draws in few new T cells.

The CDR3 sequence is 17 residues long. CDR1 and CDR2 from the germline V gene are LGHNA and YSLEER. J was trimmed by 8 bases and V by 3 bases; bases with no gene match: 11. Worth noting for this clonotype: The antigen is undetermined.

TCRdb reprocessed the RT-PCR reads with MiXCR, giving one entry per CDR3 protein. The table includes about 780,000 distinct CDR3 sequences, around 20% detected once. The specimen comprised PBMCs from blood, sampled 5 days after vaccination. The clonotype was recovered from a man aged 50 or older who received an inactivated influenza vaccine. The rearrangement joins TRBV4-3 to TRBJ1-6; 9 bases fit TRBD1. The CDR3 sequence is CASSQEFPGTGYSPLHF. CDR3 DNA: TGCGCCAGCAGCCAGGAATTTCCCGGGACAGGGTATTCACCCCTCCACTTT.